Listed here are 3 T cell receptor beta chains from one sample, sequenced in a study of blood T cell repertoires in COVID-19. Sequencing was performed with immunoSEQ multiplex PCR; in TCRdb, only in-frame clones are kept and a portion is missing. The data show about 300,000 clones, around 92% seen once. Input material: PBMCs or T cells enriched from blood (not recorded which). Receptors were obtained from a woman aged 50 to 65 who had been exposed to COVID-19.

The chain has TRBV29-1 and TRBJ2-7, with unresolved D. Trimming removed 5 bases from V and 0 bases from J, with 11 bases in between. Looked up from germline, CDR1 is SQVTM and CDR2 is ANQGSEA. The CDR3 spans 13 residues. In nucleotides, the CDR3 is TGCAGCGTTCAGACACGTCTCTCCTACGAGCAGTACTTC. It codes for CSVQTRLSYEQYF.

This chain connects TRBV5-6 to TRBJ2-1, with D maybe TRBD2 (5 bases). This CDR3 is built from 13 residues. Per germline, CDR1 SGHDT and CDR2 YYEEEE. The V and J ends lost 2 bases and 9 bases respectively, with 12 bases between them. In nucleotides, the CDR3 is TGTGCCAGCAGCTTCACCGAGGGCATTGAGCAGTTCTTC. Translating it yields CASSFTEGIEQFF.

The chain combines TRBV19 with TRBJ2-6, with 9 positions matching TRBD1. The CDR3 extends over 18 amino acids. J was trimmed by 2 bases and V by 4 bases; bases with no gene match: 9. Per germline, CDR1 LNHDA and CDR2 SQIVND (reference sequence). The CDR3 DNA reads as TGTGCCAGTAGTAGGGGGGGGACAGGGTCGACTGGGGCCAACGTCCTGACTTTC. This translates into CASSRGGTGSTGANVLTF. The full variable domain, rest sourced from reference TRBV19 and TRBJ2-6, is DGGITQSPKYLFRKEGQNVTLSCEQNLNHDAMYWYRQDPGQGLRLIYYSQIVNDFQKGDIAEGYSVSREKKESFPLTVTSAQKNPTAFYLCASSRGGTGSTGANVLTFGAGSRLTVL.